This passage covers 18 T cell receptor beta chains from one sample sequenced in a study of blood T cell repertoires in COVID-19. The data were produced by immunoSEQ multiplex PCR, yet TCRdb's version contains in-frame clones alone and is incomplete. The data hold 100,000 or so clones, with 75% to 85% observed a single time. The material sequenced was peripheral blood. Receptors were obtained from a human donor in a cohort sampled during active COVID-19.

This clone has only a few counts. This sequence joins TRBV7-9 and TRBJ1-2; TRBD1 is a possible D gene (6 bases). CDR1 is SEHNR and CDR2 is FQNEAQ in the germline V gene (reference sequence). The V end was cut by 4 bases, the J end by 7 bases, with 10 bases between. The CDR3 is 12 residues long. CDR3 nucleotides: TGTGCCAGCAGCTCCGGGACATTTGGCTACACCTTC. This gives the protein CASSSGTFGYTF.

The chain uses TRBV9 and TRBJ2-7, with a possible D match to TRBD1 (6 bases). From germline, CDR1 is SGDLS and CDR2 YYNGEE. The CDR3 spans 14 residues. V shed 1 base and J shed 2 bases, with 10 bases lying between them. The DNA of the CDR3 is TGTGCCAGCAGCGTAACAGGGCAACCCTACGAGCAGTACTTC. Protein sequence: CASSVTGQPYEQYF.

The chain carries TRBV5-1 and TRBJ2-1, with 7 bases aligning to TRBD1. V shed 3 bases, J shed 4 bases, and the junction held 4 bases outside the gene matches. The CDR3 loop spans 14 amino acids. Germline V gene data show CDR1 as SGHRS and CDR2 as YFSETQ. The CDR3 DNA reads as TGCGCCAGCAGCTCCGGACAGGTGTACAATGAGCAGTTCTTC. Translation gives CASSSGQVYNEQFF.

This clone was found a few times. The chain has TRBV30 and TRBJ1-5; TRBD1 agrees at 7 bases. V shed 0 bases, J shed 6 bases, and the junction held 2 bases outside the gene matches. Germline CDR1 is GTSNPN and CDR2 is SVGIG (reference sequence). The CDR3 loop spans 13 amino acids. In DNA, the CDR3 is TGTGCCTGGAGTGTAGACAGGGTTCAGCCCCAGCATTTT. Amino acid sequence: CAWSVDRVQPQHF.

The chain couples TRBV9 to TRBJ2-7; 11 bases align to TRBD2. The germline CDR1 and CDR2 sequences are SGDLS and YYNGEE. After removal of 7 bases from V and 7 bases from J, the junction contained 13 bases not matched to a gene. The CDR3 is 15 amino acids. The CDR3: CASGPLAGDRYEQYF. Here the CDR3 DNA reads TGTGCCAGCGGACCACTAGCGGGAGATCGTTATGAGCAGTACTTC.

The V call is TRBV18, the J call TRBJ2-7; 9 bases are shared with TRBD2. Trimming took 1 base from V and 4 from J; bases not matched to a gene: 2. Germline V gives CDR1 KGHSH, CDR2 LQKENI. CDR3 length: 14 amino acids. The CDR3 reads CASSPLAGEYEQYF. CDR3 in DNA: TGTGCCAGCTCACCACTAGCGGGGGAATACGAGCAGTACTTC.

The chain carries TRBV30 and TRBJ2-6, with D possibly TRBD1 on 7 matching bases. Trimming stripped 0 bases from V and 2 bases from J, with 20 bases between. Germline assignment: CDR1 GTSNPN and CDR2 SVGIG (reference sequence). This CDR3 region has 19 residues. CDR3 residues: CAWSVDVEGALPGANVLTF. Here the CDR3 DNA reads TGTGCCTGGAGTGTTGATGTGGAGGGGGCGCTTCCTGGGGCCAACGTCCTGACTTTC. The full variable domain, in which reference TRBV30 and TRBJ2-6 provide the parts outside the CDR3, is SQTIHQWPATLVQPVGSPLSLECTVEGTSNPNLYWYRQAAGRGLQLLFYSVGIGQISSEVPQNLSASRPQDRQFILSSKKLLLSDSGFYLCAWSVDVEGALPGANVLTFGAGSRLTVL.

The chain is built from TRBV28 and TRBJ1-5; TRBD1 aligns across 7 bases. V lost 5 bases, J lost 4 bases, and 8 bases stayed unmatched. Germline CDR1 is MDHEN and CDR2 is SYDVKM. CDR3 length equals 15 residues. CDR3 DNA: TGTGCCAGCAGTCCTCGGGACAGACGTAATCAGCCCCAGCATTTT. Its protein is CASSPRDRRNQPQHF.

This clone came up once. Other DNA sequences within the sample encode an identical CDR3. This chain joins TRBV7-9 and TRBJ1-4; 8 bases fit TRBD1. Germline values: CDR1 SEHNR, CDR2 FQNEAQ (reference sequence). The CDR3 contains 16 residues. V dropped 4 bases and J dropped 0; count of bases not matched to a gene: 4. The CDR3 DNA sequence: TGTGCCAGCAGCTCCGGACAGGGCGCAACTAATGAAAAACTGTTTTTT. It codes for CASSSGQGATNEKLFF.

This chain links TRBV11-1 with TRBJ1-2; TRBD1 matches 9 bases. J was trimmed by 2 bases and V by 5 bases; bases with no gene match: 6. Germline V gene lookup returns CDR1 SGHAT and CDR2 FQDESV (reference sequence). The CDR3 sequence is 15 residues long. CDR3 in DNA: TGTGCCAGCAGCCCCTGGACAGGGGCCAACTATGGCTACACCTTC. Translation gives CASSPWTGANYGYTF.

CDR3 in amino acids: CASSLDRGVTGYTF. The CDR3 DNA reads TGTGCCAGCAGCCTGGACAGGGGGGTAACTGGCTACACCTTC. This chain uses TRBV27 with TRBJ1-2, with 10 positions matching TRBD1. This CDR3 has 14 amino acids. CDR1 and CDR2 (germline): MNHEY, SMNVEV (reference sequence). V shed 6 bases and J 7 bases; nucleotides not matched to a gene: 8.

The J gene is TRBJ1-1, the V gene TRBV3-1 (or the pseudogene TRBV3-2), with D unresolved. Deletions cut 2 bases from V and 6 bases from J, with 10 bases between. The CDR3 sequence is 13 residues long. Looked up from germline, CDR1 is LGHDT and CDR2 is YNNKEL (reference sequence). CDR3 nucleotide sequence: TGTGCCAGCAGCCAAAGCTCGAGGTCTGAAGCTTTCTTT. Translated, it gives CASSQSSRSEAFF.

CDR3: CAISEGLAGGRRDEQFF. CDR3 coding DNA: TGTGCCATCAGTGAAGGCCTAGCGGGGGGGCGTCGGGATGAGCAGTTCTTC. This chain uses TRBV10-3 with TRBJ2-1; 12 bases map to TRBD2. The CDR3 extends over 17 amino acids. CDR1 and CDR2 from the germline V gene are ENHRY and SYGVKD. The V and J ends lost 3 bases and 8 bases, in that order; junction bases with no gene match: 11.

The chain combines TRBV23-1 with TRBJ2-7, with 8 bases fitting TRBD2. TRBV23-1 is assigned to the ORF class and has an uncertain function. V was clipped by 4 bases and J by 4 bases; unmatched bases: 9. This CDR3 comprises 15 residues. The CDR3 DNA reads TGCGCCAGCAGTCCTCATCCCGGGGGGGGGTACGAGCAGTACTTC. Its protein is CASSPHPGGGYEQYF.

This clone was detected only a few times. The chain is built from TRBV7-8 and TRBJ2-3, with 7 positions matching TRBD2. The CDR3 is made up of 14 amino acids. The trim removed 2 bases at V and 5 bases at J, leaving 4 bases unmatched. The germline CDR1 and CDR2 sequences are SGHVS and FQNEAQ. The CDR3 DNA follows: TGTGCCAGCAGCTTAAGCGGGGCCGTAGATACGCAGTATTTT. This translates into CASSLSGAVDTQYF.

V usage is TRBV9 and J usage is TRBJ2-7, with 9 bases fitting TRBD1. This CDR3 has 16 amino acids. Losses at the gene ends were 4 bases for V and 1 base for J; bases not matched to a gene: 9. Germline V gene sequence: CDR1 SGDLS, CDR2 YYNGEE. The CDR3 here is CASSFTPGTGSYEQYF. The DNA of the CDR3 is TGTGCCAGCAGCTTTACGCCTGGGACAGGGTCCTACGAGCAGTACTTC.

The chain uses TRBV7-9 and TRBJ1-2, with D uncertain. The CDR3 is made up of 12 amino acids. V dropped 5 bases and J dropped 6 bases, with 10 bases sitting between them. Germline CDR1 and CDR2: SEHNR and FQNEAQ (reference sequence). CDR3 region: CASSRSLDGYTF. DNA of the CDR3: TGTGCCAGCAGCCGATCATTAGATGGCTACACCTTC.

V and J are TRBV19 and TRBJ2-7, with a possible D match to TRBD1 (7 bases). V was pared by 5 bases and J by 7 bases, with 18 bases between. The CDR3 is 14 amino acids. CDR1 is LNHDA, CDR2 SQIVND, per germline (reference sequence). The CDR3 DNA follows: TGTGCCAGTAGTCCCAGCGGGCAGGGGGGAGAGCAGTACTTC. This sequence encodes CASSPSGQGGEQYF.